The rows below give T cell receptor beta chains drawn from one sample of a study of cytomegalovirus exposure and HLA in healthy donors. The repertoire was sequenced with immunoSEQ multiplex PCR; TCRdb's copy has only in-frame clones and lacks some. The sample yields about 330,000 clones, roughly 89% seen once. Sequenced material: PBMCs. The receptors originated from a woman aged 18-29 years in good health and CMV-seronegative. Each CDR3 is given with its conserved first and last residue. A D gene is named only where the DNA matches it firmly. Size is omitted from some rows. Given values are once, few, many or a class for expanded clones.

j_call clone_size d_call v_call cdr3_nt cdr3_aa
TRBJ2-1 NA TRBD1 TRBV6-5 TGTGCCAGCAGTTACCCGGGACAGGGGATTGATAGGCAGTTCTTC CASSYPGQGIDRQFF
TRBJ2-1 NA NA TRBV9 TGTGCCAGCAGCGTAGAGGTAGCAGAGTACAATGAGCAGTTCTTC CASSVEVAEYNEQFF
TRBJ2-3 NA TRBD2 TRBV9 TGTGCCAGCAGCGTAGTTGGTAGCGGGACGTCCCCAGATACGCAGTATTTT CASSVVGSGTSPDTQYF
TRBJ1-2 NA NA TRBV6-5 TGTGCCAGCACGGGGGGCTATGGCTACACCTTC CASTGGYGYTF
TRBJ2-1 once NA TRBV2 TGTGCCAGCAGTGAAGAACCGGGACACCCGGCCGACAACAATAGTGAGCAGTTCTTC CASSEEPGHPADNNSEQFF
TRBJ2-3 NA NA TRBV29-1 TGCAGCGTTGCGGGAGCGAGCACAGATACGCAGTATTTT CSVAGASTDTQYF
TRBJ2-6 NA NA TRBV19 TGTGCCAGTAGTAAGGACCCAATAGGGAGCTCTGGGGCCAACGTCCTGACTTTC CASSKDPIGSSGANVLTF
TRBJ2-1 NA TRBD1 TRBV19 TGTGCCAGTAGTACTGACAGGGGTCCCTACAATGAGCAGTTCTTC CASSTDRGPYNEQFF
TRBJ2-1 NA NA TRBV4-3 TGCGCCAGCAGCCAAGGACTATACGAAGTCAAGTTCTTC CASSQGLYEVKFF
TRBJ2-7 NA NA TRBV6-6 TGTGCCAGCAGTTACCTACAGGGTTACGAGCAGTACTTC CASSYLQGYEQYF
TRBJ2-7 NA NA TRBV10-1 TGCGCCAGCAGTGAGTTTCCCGGGACTCCCTCCTACGAGCAGTACTTC CASSEFPGTPSYEQYF
TRBJ1-5 NA NA TRBV2 TGTGCCAGCAGGGAGGAAATCTATAGCAATCAGCCCCAGCATTTT CASREEIYSNQPQHF
TRBJ2-3 NA NA TRBV9 TGTGCCAGCAGCGCTGGGGACTCCTGGCAGTATTTT CASSAGDSWQYF
TRBJ1-2 NA TRBD1 TRBV5-1 TGCGCCAGCAGCTTGGATCCAGGGGGAGATGGCTACACCTTC CASSLDPGGDGYTF
TRBJ2-3 NA TRBD2 TRBV27 TGTGCCAGCAGTGCTGGACTAGCGGGAGTTGGGGGGGGGCAGTATTTT CASSAGLAGVGGGQYF
TRBJ2-7 once TRBD2 TRBV2 TGTGCCAGCACTCTAGCGGGAGCCCACTCCTACGAGCAGTACTTC CASTLAGAHSYEQYF
TRBJ1-2 NA NA TRBV7-9 TGTGCCAGCAGCTTACTTCCGGACAGTAACTATGGCTACACCTTC CASSLLPDSNYGYTF